This TCR beta chain was sequenced during a study of T cells in Graves' hyperthyroidism and ophthalmopathy (dated by TCRdb to the late 2010s). For the wider study: Peripheral blood was collected at initial diagnosis, before any treatment. Prospective prediction of ophthalmopathy was tested in an independent validation cohort of fewer than 20 hyperthyroidism patients and 15 to 17 patients who later progressed to ophthalmopathy. The 75 to 100 discovery patients were randomly split 7:3 into training and test sets. A discovery cohort of approximately 100 patients, roughly 40 with Graves' ophthalmopathy and about 60 with stable Graves' hyperthyroidism, was used to find distinguishing TCR V-J signatures. The study also compared thyroid tissue and blood T-cell repertoires from about six Graves' hyperthyroidism patients. Following sampling, methimazole starting at 30 mg daily was given to hyperthyroidism patients, and high-dose intravenous methylprednisolone was given to ophthalmopathy patients. The paper reports TCR Vbeta CDR3 sequencing of roughly 140 peripheral blood samples: over 40 ophthalmopathy, approximately 74 hyperthyroidism and around 17 progressor patients. General findings and caveats noted by the study authors: Most expanded thyroid clonotypes (frequency above 0.001) were also detected in blood, suggesting blood repertoires may reflect thyroid immune responses. In validation, the model predicted progression to ophthalmopathy a median of about 6.8 months before onset, with approximately 70% sensitivity and about 72% specificity. Ophthalmopathy was separated from stable hyperthyroidism by a 13 V-J signature model, with over 85% sensitivity and approximately 81% specificity obtained in cross-validation and 80%/75% obtained in testing. No statistical method was used to set the sample size in advance, and investigators knew the group allocation.

The CDR3 numbers 15 residues from cysteine through phenylalanine. The only DNA kept is the CDR3, 45 bases in frame from the first base. The TCR beta CDR3 regions were amplified from RNA transcripts. A first-round RT-PCR of the TCR CDR3 used the HTBI primer set with the Qiagen OneStep RT-PCR kit. Libraries were constructed in a second round of multiplex PCR, after which size selection and purification were carried out. Paired-end sequencing of the libraries was performed with 100 bp reads on an Illumina HiSeq2000. In the original analysis: SOAPnuke was used to process the raw data, with reads discarded if the reads contained adapters or uncalled bases, had a mean Phred below 15, or lacked an exact constant-primer or identifier match. COPE v1.2.5 was used to merge high-quality paired reads, and clonotypes were defined as unique nucleotide sequences. MiTCR v1.1 was used to align clonotypes to the IMGT TRBV, TRBD and TRBJ reference segments. The analysis included only V-J combinations with a frequency above 0.0001, which together covered approximately 99% of the repertoires. The TCS score was defined as the ratio of F50 (clonal expansion) to E x V (chaos), calculated using BLOSUM62-based TCRdist between CDR3 peptides within each V-J. Welch's t-statistics and random forest reduced fewer than 600 V-J features to 13, which were used in a naive Bayes classifier (R e1071). TCRdb itself trimmed the public reads at Q25 with fastp, ran MiXCR and retained productive beta chains. Rows are combined by CDR3 protein, so each entry shows the most common genes and DNA. Here the V and J calls rest on TCRdb's processing, not on the authors' analysis. Within this sample are about 290,000 distinct CDR3 sequences, with around 13% of them counted one time only. The top ten clonotypes cover approximately 7.9% of the sample.

This clonotype has a count of ten or more. Its specific antigen is unknown. Base qualities are missing; no much larger clone stands one base away. A patient counted as having stable Graves' hyperthyroidism if no progression to ophthalmopathy occurred over 18 months of follow-up. Hyperthyroidism patients were newly diagnosed, with disease duration under 2 months, and aged 18 to 65 years. The study excluded patients with uncontrolled infections, other autoimmune diseases, pregnancy or lactation. Clinical symptoms, serum thyroxine and TRAb, thyroid ultrasound, and orbital computed tomography formed the basis for the diagnoses. PBMCs were isolated from about 10 ml of fresh peripheral blood by Ficoll-Paque density gradient centrifugation. Trizol reagent was used to extract total RNA, and RNA quality was then checked on an Agilent 2100 Bioanalyzer.

The sequence was obtained from a woman between 35 and 50 years old with Graves' hyperthyroidism. In this chain, TRBV3-2 is recombined with TRBJ1-1; TRBD1 was called by the table and not checked on the DNA. TRBV3-2 counts as a pseudogene. Sequenced: blood. CDR3 reads: CASSQEGSLNTEAFF. The base sequence is TGTGCCAGCAGCCAAGAGGGGTCCCTGAACACTGAAGCTTTCTTT.